This TCR beta chain is drawn from a study of blood T cell repertoires in COVID-19. Study at large: Whether acute or convalescent, the COVID-19 samples came from the United States, Italy and Spain.

TCRdb's table, derived via immunoSEQ multiplex PCR, lists solely in-frame clones and lacks some. The table lists about 480,000 clones, roughly 90% of them singletons. Participant age was roughly 18 to 90 years, and participants resided in 24 US areas. Allocation to cohorts depended on clinical history reported by the participants. Cohort 3 recovered donors had two negative PCRs, clearance, or symptom resolution. The TCR comes from a woman between 35 and 50 years old who had recovered from COVID-19. The sequenced material came from PBMCs or T cells enriched from blood (not recorded which).

The CDR3 here is CASSRRLAGVGLSEQYF. DNA of the CDR3: TGTGCCAGCAGCCGCAGACTAGCGGGAGTAGGTCTCTCCGAGCAGTACTTC. The V and J genes are TRBV7-2 and TRBJ2-7, with 12 bases lining up with TRBD2. The trim removed 5 bases at V and 6 bases at J, leaving 14 bases unmatched. The germline gives CDR1 SGHTA, CDR2 FQGNSA. The CDR3 has 17 amino acids.